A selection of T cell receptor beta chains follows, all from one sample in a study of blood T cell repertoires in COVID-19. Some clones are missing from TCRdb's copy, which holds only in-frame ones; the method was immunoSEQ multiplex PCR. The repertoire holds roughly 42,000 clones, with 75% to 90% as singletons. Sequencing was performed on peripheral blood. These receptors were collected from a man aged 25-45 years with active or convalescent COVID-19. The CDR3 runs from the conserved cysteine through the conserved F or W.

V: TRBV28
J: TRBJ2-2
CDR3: CASTPGGLHTGELFF

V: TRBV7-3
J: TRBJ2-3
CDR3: CASSLGPRTDTQYF

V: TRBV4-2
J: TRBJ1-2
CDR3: CASSQLNWADYGYTF

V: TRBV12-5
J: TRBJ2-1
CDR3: CASAVLSGGGQSYNEQFF

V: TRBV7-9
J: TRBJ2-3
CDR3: CASCSETSTDTQYF

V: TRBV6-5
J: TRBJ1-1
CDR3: CAIQPDRYYPEAFF

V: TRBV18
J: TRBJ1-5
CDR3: CASSPSGNQPQHF

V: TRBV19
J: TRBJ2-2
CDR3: CASSPLALGNTGELFF

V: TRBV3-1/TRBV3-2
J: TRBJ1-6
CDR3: CASSQEAGINNSPLHF

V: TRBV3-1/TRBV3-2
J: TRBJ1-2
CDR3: CASSQDAGYLNYGYTF

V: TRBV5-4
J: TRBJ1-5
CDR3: CASSLGAQPQHF

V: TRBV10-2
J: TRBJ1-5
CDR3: CASSEPGTPGPQHF

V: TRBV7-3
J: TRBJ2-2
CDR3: CASSTSSTGELFF

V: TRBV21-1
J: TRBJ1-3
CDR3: CAGGLSGNTIYF

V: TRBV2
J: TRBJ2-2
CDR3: CASSEERLGEDTGELFF

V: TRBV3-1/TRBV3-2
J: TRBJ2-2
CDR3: CASSGTSGAGELFF

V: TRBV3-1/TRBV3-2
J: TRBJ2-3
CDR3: CASSQVFSTQYF

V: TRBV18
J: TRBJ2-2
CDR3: CASSPRDRGRGTGELFF

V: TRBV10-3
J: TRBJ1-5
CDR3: CAISSGQGGNQPQHF

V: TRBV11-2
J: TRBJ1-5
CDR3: CASSLDRGNQPQHF

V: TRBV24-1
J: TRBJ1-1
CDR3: CATSDSQDVGNTEAFF

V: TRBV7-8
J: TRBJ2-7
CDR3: CASSLGDSKQYF

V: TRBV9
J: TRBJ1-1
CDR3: CASSEGQGGTEAFF

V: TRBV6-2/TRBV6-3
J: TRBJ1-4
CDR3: CASSYSETGTGYNEKLFF

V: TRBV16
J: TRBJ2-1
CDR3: CASSQWTSNGEQFF

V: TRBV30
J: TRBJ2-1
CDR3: CAWNSRASGRARNEQFF

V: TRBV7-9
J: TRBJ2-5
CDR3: CASSSAGWQETQYF

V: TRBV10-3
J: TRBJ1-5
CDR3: CAISLGQGNQPQHF

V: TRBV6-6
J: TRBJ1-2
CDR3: CASRTGGGIYYGYTF

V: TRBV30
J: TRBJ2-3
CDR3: CAWNGGSTDTQYF

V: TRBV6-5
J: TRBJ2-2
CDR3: CASSTGTESTGELFF

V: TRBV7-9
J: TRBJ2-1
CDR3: CASSRYRGSSYNEQFF

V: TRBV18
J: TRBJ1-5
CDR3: CASSPTGVRGDQPQHF

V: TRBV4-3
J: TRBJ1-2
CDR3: CASSQDRTGINYGYTF

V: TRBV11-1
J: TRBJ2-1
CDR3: CASSLETGSSYNEQFF

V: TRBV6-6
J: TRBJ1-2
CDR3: CASSSGQGTLYGYTF

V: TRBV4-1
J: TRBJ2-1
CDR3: CASSQDRGGGHYNEQFF

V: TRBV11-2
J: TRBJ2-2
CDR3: CASSLEGRLAGGLTGELFF

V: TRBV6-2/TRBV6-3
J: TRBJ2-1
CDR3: CASSYEAGGPENNEQFF

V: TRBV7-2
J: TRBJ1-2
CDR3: CASSLERQSGYTF

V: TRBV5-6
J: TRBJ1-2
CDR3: CASSLWTGHGYTF

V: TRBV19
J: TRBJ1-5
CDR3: CASSMGDRGVNQPQHF

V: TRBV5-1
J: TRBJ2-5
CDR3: CASSLFRQETQYF

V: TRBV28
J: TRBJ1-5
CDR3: CASSPTVRVVSQPQHF

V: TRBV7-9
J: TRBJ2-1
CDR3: CASSHRVTGPNNEQFF

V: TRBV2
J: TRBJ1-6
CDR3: CASIFAYNSPLHF

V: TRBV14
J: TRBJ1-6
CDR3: CASSQDLTANSPLHF

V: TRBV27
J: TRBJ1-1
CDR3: CASAVGLNTEAFF

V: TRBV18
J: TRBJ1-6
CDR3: CASSPLQGAGNSPLHF

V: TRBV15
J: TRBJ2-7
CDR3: CATSRDLGQGYEQYF

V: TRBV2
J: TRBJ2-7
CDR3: CASSHRDRGYEQYF